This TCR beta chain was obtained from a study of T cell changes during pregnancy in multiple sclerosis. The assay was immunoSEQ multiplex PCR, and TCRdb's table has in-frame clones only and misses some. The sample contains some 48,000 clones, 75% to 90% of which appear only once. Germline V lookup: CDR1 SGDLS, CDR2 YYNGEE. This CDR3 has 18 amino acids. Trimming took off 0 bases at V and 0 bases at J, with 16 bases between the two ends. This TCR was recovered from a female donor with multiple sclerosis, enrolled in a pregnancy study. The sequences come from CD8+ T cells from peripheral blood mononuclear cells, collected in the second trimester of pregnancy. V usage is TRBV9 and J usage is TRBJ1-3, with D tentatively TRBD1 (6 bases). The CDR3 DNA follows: TGTGCCAGCAGCGTAGATAGTAGGGACAAGAGCTCTGGAAACACCATATATTTT. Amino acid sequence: CASSVDSRDKSSGNTIYF.